The 8 T cell receptor beta chains below were found in one sample sequenced in a study of T cell changes during pregnancy in multiple sclerosis. Some clones are missing from TCRdb's copy, which holds only in-frame ones; the method was immunoSEQ multiplex PCR. The profile shows around 80,000 clones, 94% of them singletons. The sequenced sample was peripheral blood, obtained in the second trimester of pregnancy. The receptors originated from a female donor in good health, enrolled as a control in a pregnancy study.

V is TRBV5-4 and J is TRBJ2-1; 8 bases line up with TRBD2. CDR1 SGHNT and CDR2 YYREEE come from the germline V gene (reference sequence). Losses at the gene ends were 1 base for V and 2 bases for J; bases not matched to a gene: 2. The CDR3 extends over 15 amino acids. CDR3 sequence: CASSLISGAYNEQFF. The CDR3 DNA reads TGTGCCAGCAGCTTGATTAGCGGGGCCTACAATGAGCAGTTCTTC.

The genes are TRBV27 and TRBJ2-7; TRBD2 agrees at 9 bases. CDR1 is MNHEY and CDR2 is SMNVEV in the germline V gene (reference sequence). With V trimmed by 6 bases and J by 5 bases, 5 bases remained unmatched. CDR3 length: 13 residues. The chain's CDR3 is CASRDSGSNEQYF. The CDR3 region has the DNA TGTGCCAGCAGAGATAGCGGGAGTAACGAGCAGTACTTC.

This chain joins TRBV6-4 and TRBJ1-5; the D is unclear. CDR3 length: 15 residues. V was clipped by 3 bases and J by 7 bases, with 16 bases between them. The germline V gene encodes CDR1 MRHNA and CDR2 SNTAGT. The CDR3 sequence is CASSDLILAGQPQHF. The CDR3 DNA is TGTGCCAGCAGTGATCTCATACTAGCGGGCCAGCCCCAGCATTTT.

The chain joins TRBV16 to TRBJ2-1; 10 nucleotides align to TRBD1. The CDR3 contains 14 residues. The germline V gene has CDR1 KGHSY and CDR2 FQNENV. V was clipped by 7 bases and J by 8 bases; unmatched bases: 8. CDR3 in DNA: TGTGCCAGCACCCCAAGACAGGGGGCTGATGAGCAGTTCTTC. This sequence encodes CASTPRQGADEQFF.

This rearrangement joins TRBV27 to TRBJ2-1, with 10 bases matching TRBD2. This CDR3 region has 15 residues. Trimming removed 3 bases from V and 10 bases from J; junction bases left unmatched: 9. CDR1 MNHEY and CDR2 SMNVEV come from the germline V gene (reference sequence). CDR3 DNA sequence: TGTGCCAGCAGTTTGTCCCTAGCGGGAGCGCGAGAGCAGTTCTTC. Its protein product is CASSLSLAGAREQFF.

This chain links TRBV10-3 with TRBJ1-1; the D is unclear. This CDR3 is built from 13 residues. V was clipped by 3 bases and J by 3 bases, with 8 bases between them. Germline CDR1 reads ENHRY; CDR2 reads SYGVKD. The CDR3 nucleotides read TGTGCCATCAGTGATGGCAGTTACACTGAAGCTTTCTTT. Its protein product is CAISDGSYTEAFF.

The gene calls are TRBV4-1 and TRBJ1-5; D gene unclear. The V end was cut by 4 bases, the J end by 0 bases, with 10 bases between. Germline V gives CDR1 MGHRA, CDR2 YSYEKL. The CDR3 contains 15 residues. In nucleotides, the CDR3 is TGCGCCAGCAGCCTGCGGGGAAATAGCAATCAGCCCCAGCATTTT. Its protein product is CASSLRGNSNQPQHF.

V is TRBV9 and J is TRBJ2-7, with 7 bases fitting TRBD2. The CDR3 spans 15 residues. Germline V gene sequence: CDR1 SGDLS, CDR2 YYNGEE. Trimming at V came to 5 bases and at J to 7 bases, leaving 15 bases not matched to a gene. CDR3 amino acids: CASRLGGSVLGEQYF. Written as DNA, the CDR3 is TGTGCCAGCAGGTTGGGCGGGAGTGTCTTGGGGGAGCAGTACTTC.